Below are 6 T cell receptor beta chains sequenced from a single sample in a study of blood T cell repertoires in COVID-19. Assay used: immunoSEQ multiplex PCR; TCRdb lists only in-frame clones, some missing. The repertoire holds about 190,000 clones, with 87% as singletons. Material: peripheral blood. These receptors all stem from a man aged 55 to 70 with active or convalescent COVID-19.

The rearrangement joins TRBV12-3 or TRBV12-4 to TRBJ1-2; D is possibly TRBD1 (5 bases). The CDR3 is 12 amino acids. The V end was cut by 7 bases, the J end by 6 bases, with 12 bases between. The CDR3 region is CASKTRVNGYTF. CDR3 DNA: TGTGCCAGCAAAACCAGGGTAAATGGCTACACCTTC.

The chain employs TRBV19 and TRBJ1-5, with D perhaps TRBD1 (6 bases). The CDR3 spans 12 residues. CDR1 and CDR2 (germline): LNHDA, SQIVND (reference sequence). Trimming left V 10 bases short and J 6 bases short, with 13 bases between. CDR3 DNA: TGTGCCACGGGGGGGGCTTTTCAGCCCCAGCATTTT. Translated, it gives CATGGAFQPQHF.

This chain uses TRBV6-5 with TRBJ1-2; the match to TRBD1 covers 8 bases. The V and J ends lost 0 bases and 5 bases, in that order; junction bases with no gene match: 5. CDR1 and CDR2 from the germline V gene are MNHEY and SVGAGI. This CDR3 contains 15 residues. The CDR3 reads CASSYSSGGGYGYTF. Here the CDR3 DNA reads TGTGCCAGCAGTTACTCCTCAGGGGGCGGATATGGCTACACCTTC.

This sequence joins TRBV19 and TRBJ1-6; a possible D gene is TRBD1 (6 bases). The V and J ends lost 6 bases and 8 bases respectively, with 17 bases between them. CDR3 length: 15 amino acids. Germline V lookup: CDR1 LNHDA, CDR2 SQIVND (reference sequence). CDR3: CASRFSDRDYSPLHF. The CDR3 region has the DNA TGTGCCAGTAGGTTTTCGGACAGAGATTATTCACCCCTCCACTTT.

The count of this clone is one. The chain is built from TRBV11-2 and TRBJ2-7; 11 bases match TRBD2. The CDR3 has 16 residues. Losses at the gene ends were 1 base for V and 1 base for J; bases not matched to a gene: 3. Germline V gives CDR1 SGHAT, CDR2 FQNNGV. The CDR3 bases are TGTGCCAGCAGCTTAGTAAGGACTAGCGGGTCCTACGAGCAGTACTTC. Translation gives CASSLVRTSGSYEQYF.

In its sample, this clone was seen a few times. The V call is TRBV18, the J call TRBJ2-5, with a possible D match to TRBD1 (6 bases). The CDR3 loop spans 14 amino acids. The V end lost 6 bases, the J end lost 4 bases, and 15 bases lay between the germline ends. CDR1 KGHSH and CDR2 LQKENI come from the germline V gene. The CDR3 loop is CASSYATGSETQYF. CDR3 in DNA: TGTGCCAGCTCTTACGCGACAGGATCAGAGACCCAGTACTTC.